One and the same sample provided the 18 T cell receptor beta chains below, sequenced in a study of resident and recirculating memory T cells in vitiligo. Sequencing was performed with immunoSEQ multiplex PCR; in TCRdb, only in-frame clones are kept and a portion is missing. Altogether tens of thousands of clones are present, roughly nine tenths being singletons, with the ten largest covering more than 4%. The sample was blood. The receptors shown here come from a male donor with vitiligo.

V usage is TRBV30 and J usage is TRBJ2-1; 9 nucleotides align to TRBD2. CDR1 is GTSNPN and CDR2 is SVGIG in the germline V gene (reference sequence). CDR3 length: 16 residues. V was clipped by 0 bases and J by 8 bases; unmatched bases: 11. This CDR3 reads CAWSVRGGGARHEQFF. CDR3 bases: TGTGCCTGGAGTGTTAGGGGCGGGGGGGCTAGGCATGAGCAGTTCTTC.

The chain has TRBV29-1 and TRBJ2-3; 10 positions match TRBD2. This CDR3 contains 16 residues. The V gene end was trimmed by 2 bases and the J gene end by 5 bases; junction bases not matched to a gene: 10. The germline V gene has CDR1 SQVTM and CDR2 ANQGSEA. The CDR3 protein is CSVEPQRGGLGDTQYF. The CDR3 DNA is TGCAGCGTTGAACCACAGCGGGGGGGCCTAGGAGATACGCAGTATTTT.

This chain links TRBV5-6 with TRBJ1-2; maybe TRBD1 (6 bases). Germline V lookup: CDR1 SGHDT, CDR2 YYEEEE. V lost 5 bases, J lost 4 bases, and 21 bases lay in between. This CDR3 spans 16 amino acids. CDR3 loop: CASRFEGGAPVYGYTF. In DNA, the CDR3 is TGTGCCAGCAGATTCGAGGGGGGGGCGCCTGTCTATGGCTACACCTTC.

The chain has TRBV4-3 and TRBJ2-3; the match to TRBD1 covers 7 bases. The CDR3 covers 15 residues. Germline V gene data show CDR1 as LGHNA and CDR2 as YSLEER. The J segment lost 0 bases and the V segment lost 4 bases, leaving 4 bases of the junction unmatched. The CDR3 reads CASSPQGESTDTQYF. Written as DNA, the CDR3 is TGCGCCAGCAGCCCTCAGGGGGAAAGCACAGATACGCAGTATTTT.

Only one count was recorded for this clone. V gene TRBV4-2 combines with J gene TRBJ2-7, with 9 nucleotides matching TRBD2. Germline CDR1 and CDR2: LGHNA and YNFKEQ. J lost 3 bases, V lost 1 base, and 7 bases had no gene match. The CDR3 runs to 16 residues. CDR3 region: CASSQGGRGGDYEQYF. As DNA, the CDR3 is TGTGCCAGCAGCCAAGGAGGGCGGGGGGGAGACTACGAGCAGTACTTC.

The chain has TRBV6-5 and TRBJ1-1, with D possibly being TRBD1 (6 bases). The CDR3 covers 15 residues. Germline V lookup: CDR1 MNHEY, CDR2 SVGAGI. V gave up 6 bases and J gave up 1 base, with 15 bases separating them. The CDR3 region has the DNA TGTGCCAGCAGCCTATCGCAGGGGACGAACACTGAAGCTTTCTTT. Its protein is CASSLSQGTNTEAFF.

The CDR3 sequence: CASSQAPQAAQETQYF. The CDR3 region has the DNA TGCGCCAGCAGCCAAGCCCCCCAAGCGGCACAAGAGACCCAGTACTTC. This rearrangement joins TRBV4-3 to TRBJ2-5; D might be TRBD2 (5 bases). CDR1 LGHNA and CDR2 YSLEER come from the germline V gene. Between the trimmed V and J ends, which lost 1 base and 2 bases, there was a span of 14 bases. The CDR3 runs to 16 residues.

The chain employs TRBV4-3 and TRBJ1-1, with D tentatively TRBD1 (6 bases). Trimming stripped 2 bases from V and 4 bases from J, with 14 bases between. The CDR3 is 15 amino acids. In germline, CDR1 is LGHNA, CDR2 YSLEER. Written as DNA, the CDR3 is TGCGCCAGCAGCCAAACAAAGGGGGAGGGCACTGAAGCTTTCTTT. Translated, it gives CASSQTKGEGTEAFF.

The V gene is TRBV5-5, the J gene TRBJ2-7; 11 bases agree with TRBD1. The trim removed 4 bases at V and 4 bases at J, leaving 4 bases unmatched. Germline V lookup: CDR1 SGHKS, CDR2 YYEKEE (reference sequence). This CDR3 is 14 amino acids long. The CDR3 spells CASSRDRGEYEQYF. The CDR3 DNA reads TGTGCCAGCAGCCGGGACAGGGGGGAATACGAGCAGTACTTC.

This clone was counted once. The J gene is TRBJ2-5, the V gene TRBV6-4; D perhaps matches TRBD2 (5 bases). Trimming pared 8 bases from V and 1 base from J, leaving 20 bases between. In germline, CDR1 is MRHNA, CDR2 SNTAGT. The CDR3 is 16 residues long. The CDR3 nucleotides read TGTGCCAGCGCACCCCTTGGTCGGGGAATCCAAGAGACCCAGTACTTC. It encodes CASAPLGRGIQETQYF.

This clone was seen just once. The genes are TRBV5-1 and TRBJ2-3; possible D gene TRBD1, 6 bases. V lost 1 base to trimming and J lost 3 bases, with 6 bases between them. The V gene's germline CDR1 is SGHRS and CDR2 YFSETQ. The CDR3 runs to 13 residues. In DNA form, the CDR3 reads TGCGCCAGCAGCTTGCAGGGGACAGATACGCAGTATTTT. Residues: CASSLQGTDTQYF.

V is TRBV4-3 and J is TRBJ1-4; 8 positions agree with TRBD1. The CDR3 consists of 17 residues. V lost 0 bases and J lost 4; bases outside the gene matches: 7. Germline V lookup: CDR1 LGHNA, CDR2 YSLEER. The DNA of the CDR3 is TGCGCCAGCAGCCAAGAGATCGCAGGGGGCCTTAATGAAAAACTGTTTTTT. It specifies CASSQEIAGGLNEKLFF.

The chain is built from TRBV5-1 and TRBJ1-5; tentatively, D is TRBD1 (5 bases). CDR3 length: 16 residues. CDR1 is SGHRS, CDR2 YFSETQ, per germline. The V and J ends lost 0 bases and 3 bases respectively, with 13 bases between them. The CDR3 coding sequence is TGCGCCAGCAGCTTGGATGGGACTGTACCCAATCAGCCCCAGCATTTT. Protein: CASSLDGTVPNQPQHF.

Only one count was recorded for this clone. CDR3 region: CASSLNTGAGELFF. CDR3 DNA sequence: TGCGCCAGCAGCTTAAATACGGGGGCCGGGGAGCTGTTTTTT. This rearrangement joins TRBV5-1 to TRBJ2-2; a weak D match, TRBD2 (6 bases). The V gene's germline CDR1 is SGHRS and CDR2 YFSETQ. Trimming removed 2 bases from V and 6 bases from J, with 11 bases in between. The CDR3 has 14 residues.

The chain joins TRBV28 to TRBJ1-2; the match to TRBD1 covers 9 bases. With 5 bases clipped from V and 4 bases from J, the junction kept 11 bases outside the gene matches. The CDR3 sequence is 16 residues long. Germline V lookup: CDR1 MDHEN, CDR2 SYDVKM. CDR3 DNA sequence: TGTGCCAGCAGTATGCCGGGACAGGGAAGGATCTATGGCTACACCTTC. It yields the protein CASSMPGQGRIYGYTF.

This clone was picked up a small number of times. CDR3 nucleotide sequence: TGTGCCAGCCCCCCAGAGGAGGTCGACTATGGCTACACCTTC. Translated: CASPPEEVDYGYTF. The rearrangement joins TRBV6-4 to TRBJ1-2; no clear D. Germline V CDR1 and CDR2: MRHNA, SNTAGT. The CDR3 loop spans 14 amino acids. V dropped 8 bases and J dropped 3 bases, with 16 bases sitting between them.

The genes are TRBV30 and TRBJ1-2; D not certain. Looked up from germline, CDR1 is GTSNPN and CDR2 is SVGIG (reference sequence). V lost 5 bases and J lost 11, with 18 bases in between. This CDR3 comprises 12 residues. The CDR3 coding sequence is TGTGCCTGGGAAGGAGGTGGCACCTCGTACACCTTC. Encoded protein: CAWEGGGTSYTF.

The chain couples TRBV7-2 to TRBJ2-7; the match to TRBD1 covers 11 bases. With 5 bases clipped from V and 6 bases from J, the junction kept 6 bases outside the gene matches. This CDR3 contains 14 residues. CDR1 and CDR2 from the germline V gene are SGHTA and FQGNSA. DNA of the CDR3: TGTGCCAGCAGCCCCGGACAGGGGGCTGGCGAGCAGTACTTC. It codes for CASSPGQGAGEQYF.